This T cell receptor beta chain came from a study of blood T cell repertoires in COVID-19. Study-level background: Samples representing acute and convalescent COVID-19 were sourced from the United States, Italy and Spain. PBMCs, B-cell-depleted T cells, or T cells provided the cDNA or gDNA that made up the material.

The germline gives CDR1 SQVTM, CDR2 ANQGSEA. The V end lost 6 bases, the J end lost 0 bases, and 15 bases lay between the germline ends. This CDR3 spans 15 amino acids. Per the original methods: Reference gene primers were amplified, and this amplification served to estimate nucleated cell counts. Only in-frame clones appear in the TCRdb table, and some are missing; sequencing was by immunoSEQ multiplex PCR. The DNA was the basis for D and trimming; V, J and clone size are from that table. The sample contains fewer than 80,000 clones, 88% of which appear only once. Sequences were obtained from peripheral blood. J is TRBJ1-3 and V is TRBV29-1; D is possibly TRBD1 (6 bases). The receptor was isolated from a woman aged 45-65 years with active or convalescent COVID-19. The CDR3 DNA reads TGCAGCGTGTCGCTGACAGGCAGCTCTGGAAACACCATATATTTT. This translates into CSVSLTGSSGNTIYF.